What follows are 19 T cell receptor beta chains derived from one specimen sequenced in a study of molecular identifiers for immune sequencing clone quantification. TCRdb passed the PCR reads through MiXCR, listing each CDR3 protein once. Here the sample spans 400,000 to 600,000 distinct CDR3 sequences, around 23% being singletons. Sample: naive CD8+ T cells from blood, with Jurkat cell RNA spiked in. This sample's subset: FACS-sorted CD8+CD4-CCR7+CD45RA+ naive T cells. The receptors were sampled from a human donor in good health. Some libraries in this study had Jurkat cell RNA spiked in.

In its sample, this clonotype was seen many times. The genes are TRBV29-1 and TRBJ2-1; D is possibly TRBD1 (6 bases). V lost 7 bases and J 9 bases, leaving 25 bases between the germline ends. The germline V gene encodes CDR1 SQVTM and CDR2 ANQGSEA. This CDR3 region has 15 residues. CDR3 residues: CSGGNRETPWGEQFF. The CDR3 nucleotides are TGCAGCGGGGGGAACAGGGAGACGCCGTGGGGTGAGCAGTTCTTC.

Only a few counts were recorded for this clonotype. V usage is TRBV4-3 and J usage is TRBJ2-7; the match to TRBD1 covers 8 bases. Germline CDR1 and CDR2: LGHNA and YSLEER. V lost 0 bases, J lost 1 base, and 5 bases stayed unmatched. The CDR3 spans 16 residues. The CDR3 region has the DNA TGCGCCAGCAGCCAAGACAACAGGGGGACTTCCTACGAGCAGTACTTC. Translating it yields CASSQDNRGTSYEQYF.

This clonotype has at least ten counts. This sequence joins TRBV5-4 and TRBJ1-3; weak D call: TRBD1 (6 bases). Germline V gene sequence: CDR1 SGHNT, CDR2 YYREEE (reference sequence). The CDR3 sequence is 17 residues long. V lost 0 bases and J lost 0, with 13 bases in between. CDR3 sequence: CASSLVGGGLSGNTIYF. Here the CDR3 DNA reads TGTGCCAGCAGCTTGGTTGGGGGCGGTCTCTCTGGAAACACCATATATTTT. The whole variable domain, remainder taken from reference TRBV5-4 and TRBJ1-3, is ETGVTQSPTHLIKTRGQQVTLRCSSQSGHNTVSWYQQALGQGPQFIFQYYREEENGRGNFPPRFSGLQFPNYSSELNVNALELDDSALYLCASSLVGGGLSGNTIYFGEGSWLTVV.

This clonotype turned up a few times. V and J are TRBV10-3 and TRBJ1-1; no definite D call. Germline V gives CDR1 ENHRY, CDR2 SYGVKD. The CDR3 spans 13 residues. V lost 6 bases and J 0 bases, leaving 8 bases between the germline ends. DNA of the CDR3: TGTGCCATCAGATCGGGCATGAACACTGAAGCTTTCTTT. Translated: CAIRSGMNTEAFF.

On this clonotype: Just one base apart from a much larger clone, this may be a read error. The chain combines TRBV4-1 with TRBJ1-1; the D gene is possibly TRBD1 (6 bases). The CDR3 length is 14 residues. Per the germline V gene, CDR1 is MGHRA and CDR2 is YSYEKL. CDR3 bases: TGCGCCCGCAGCCAAGATAGGACAGCTACAGAAGCTTTCTTT. This encodes CARSQDRTATEAFF.

This clonotype has at least ten counts. The chain uses TRBV9 and TRBJ2-2; TRBD1 is a possible D gene (5 bases). The CDR3 runs 15 residues. CDR1 is SGDLS, CDR2 YYNGEE, per germline. The V gene lost 4 bases and the J gene lost 3 bases, with 13 bases spanning the gap. The chain's CDR3 is CASSPRTIDTGELFF. For the CDR3, the DNA is TGTGCCAGCAGCCCGAGGACAATTGACACCGGGGAGCTGTTTTTT.

Note on this clonotype: It may be a read error: a sequence one base away is much more abundant. This rearrangement joins TRBV6-2 or TRBV6-3 to TRBJ2-3; 9 nucleotides align to TRBD1. CDR3 length: 13 residues. Germline assignment: CDR1 MNHEY and CDR2 SVGEGT. The CDR3 bases are TGTGACAGCAGTTATTTACAGGGGGCTTTCCAGTATTTT. Translating gives CDSSYLQGAFQYF.

The V gene is TRBV12-3 or TRBV12-4, the J gene TRBJ2-3; 13 bases are shared with TRBD2. The CDR3 extends over 19 amino acids. The trim removed 5 bases at V and 0 bases at J, leaving 11 bases unmatched. CDR3 protein: CASSTPGTSGVLSTDTQYF. The DNA for the CDR3 is TGTGCCAGCAGTACACCCGGGACTAGCGGGGTGCTTAGCACAGATACGCAGTATTTT.

This chain links TRBV27 with TRBJ2-7; 7 bases fit TRBD2. CDR1 MNHEY and CDR2 SMNVEV come from the germline V gene (reference sequence). Trimming took 5 bases from V and 3 from J; bases not matched to a gene: 10. This CDR3 spans 15 amino acids. This chain's CDR3 is CASSPGLGGDYEQYF. For the CDR3, the DNA is TGTGCCAGCAGTCCAGGACTGGGAGGGGACTACGAGCAGTACTTC.

Many counts were recorded for this clonotype. V and J are TRBV28 and TRBJ2-3, with 8 bases matching TRBD2. Per germline, CDR1 MDHEN and CDR2 SYDVKM. V lost 1 base, J lost 3 bases, and 9 bases stayed unmatched. CDR3 length: 17 residues. The CDR3, as DNA: TGTGCCAGCAGTTTATTCTTCTCCGGGAGGGAAACAGATACGCAGTATTTT. Translated: CASSLFFSGRETDTQYF.

As concerns this clonotype: The junction departs from the called germline gene at one end, perhaps through a read error. The CDR3 DNA reads as TGTGCCAGCAGTCCCGGGATTGGGCCCCGCGCGTATGAAAACATTAAGTACTTC. It translates to CASSPGIGPRAYENIKYF. This rearrangement joins TRBV6-2 or TRBV6-3 to TRBJ2-4, with D perhaps TRBD2 (5 bases). Germline CDR1 is MNHEY and CDR2 is SVGEGT. CDR3 size: 18 residues.

This clonotype was seen a handful of times. The V and J genes are TRBV28 and TRBJ2-3; TRBD1 agrees at 7 bases. V dropped 4 bases and J dropped 2; count of bases not matched to a gene: 6. This CDR3 comprises 15 residues. In germline, CDR1 is MDHEN, CDR2 SYDVKM. CDR3 DNA sequence: TGTGCCAGCAGTTCCCGGGACAGATACACAGATACGCAGTATTTT. This sequence encodes CASSSRDRYTDTQYF.

J is TRBJ2-2 and V is TRBV7-9, with D uncertain. CDR1 and CDR2 (germline): SEHNR, FQNEAQ (reference sequence). The germline V and J ends were trimmed by 0 bases and 1 base, with 3 bases remaining between them. The length of the CDR3 is 14 residues. CDR3 amino acids: CASSLAQNTGELFF. The CDR3, as DNA: TGTGCCAGCAGCTTAGCTCAGAACACCGGGGAGCTGTTTTTT.

J is TRBJ2-2 and V is TRBV19; 8 nucleotides agree with TRBD1. The CDR3 is 12 amino acids. Germline CDR1 LNHDA, CDR2 SQIVND (reference sequence). Germline trimming cut 9 bases from V and 6 bases from J; bases unmatched to any gene: 3. DNA of the CDR3: TGTGCCAGCAGGACAGGGCCCGGGGAGCTGTTTTTT. Translating gives CASRTGPGELFF.

The rearrangement uses TRBV7-9 and TRBJ2-7; D is possibly TRBD1 or TRBD2 (5 bases each). V was pared by 5 bases and J by 4 bases, with 27 bases between. The CDR3 has 18 amino acids. Germline V CDR1 and CDR2: SEHNR, FQNEAQ (reference sequence). CDR3 protein: CASSIPSGAGQGNYEQYF. Here the CDR3 DNA reads TGTGCCAGCAGCATACCTTCCGGGGCTGGGCAGGGAAATTACGAGCAGTACTTC.

Ten or more counts support this clonotype. This chain joins TRBV4-3 and TRBJ2-7; D not certain. Germline CDR1 reads LGHNA; CDR2 reads YSLEER. The CDR3 extends over 15 amino acids. Trimming removed 0 bases at V and 3 bases at J, with 12 bases between. The CDR3 DNA reads as TGCGCCAGCAGCCAAGATTCGGGTTCGATCTACGAGCAGTACTTC. Translating it yields CASSQDSGSIYEQYF.

On this clonotype: A read error is possible here, since a much larger clone lies one base away. V and J are TRBV7-9 and TRBJ1-1; D possibly corresponds to TRBD1 (5 bases). V was clipped by 8 bases and J by 5 bases, with 15 bases between them. Germline V gene sequence: CDR1 SEHNR, CDR2 FQNEAQ (reference sequence). The CDR3 is 13 amino acids. Here the CDR3 DNA reads TGTGCCAGCGGCCCGCCAGGGTTTACTGAAGCTTTCTTT. This codes for CASGPPGFTEAFF.

In regard to this clonotype: A much larger clonotype is one base distant, so this may be a read error. The chain recombines TRBV28 with TRBJ1-1; no clear D gene. The V end lost 6 bases, the J end lost 2 bases, and 25 bases lay between the germline ends. Germline V CDR1 and CDR2: MDHEN, SYDVKM. The CDR3 is made up of 18 amino acids. CDR3: CASSLPPPRSEGNTEAFF. In DNA form, the CDR3 reads TGTGCCAGCAGCCTCCCCCCACCCAGGTCCGAGGGTAACACTGAAGCTTTCTTT. Based on the CDR3 plus reference TRBV28 and TRBJ1-1, the full variable domain is DVKVTQSSRYLVKRTGEKVFLECVQDMDHENMFWYRQDPGLGLRLIYFSYDVKMKEKGDIPEGYSVSREKKERFSLILESASTNQTSMYLCASSLPPPRSEGNTEAFFGQGTRLTVV.

The chain employs TRBV20-1 and TRBJ2-7; D is ambiguous. The DNA end is more similar to TRBJ2-1, so the J call may be wrong. CDR1 and CDR2 from the germline V gene are DFQATT and SNEGSKA (reference sequence). The CDR3 is made up of 9 amino acids. Here the CDR3 DNA reads TGCAGTGCTAACTACGAGCAGTTCTTC. Translated, it gives CSANYEQFF.